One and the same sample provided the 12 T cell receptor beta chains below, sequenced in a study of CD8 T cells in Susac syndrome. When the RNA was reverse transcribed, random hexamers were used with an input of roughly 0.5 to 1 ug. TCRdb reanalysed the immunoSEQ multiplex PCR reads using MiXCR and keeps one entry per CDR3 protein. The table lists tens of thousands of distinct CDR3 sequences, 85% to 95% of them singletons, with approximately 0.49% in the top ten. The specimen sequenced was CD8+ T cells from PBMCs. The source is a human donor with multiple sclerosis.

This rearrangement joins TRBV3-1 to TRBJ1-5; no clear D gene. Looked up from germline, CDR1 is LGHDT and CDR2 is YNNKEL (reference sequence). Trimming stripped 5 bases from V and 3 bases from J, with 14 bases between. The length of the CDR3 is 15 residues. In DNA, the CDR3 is TGTGCCAGCAGCTCCAATTACGGGGACAATCAGCCCCAGCATTTT. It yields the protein CASSSNYGDNQPQHF. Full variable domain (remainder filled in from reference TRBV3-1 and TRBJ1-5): DTAVSQTPKYLVTQMGNDKSIKCEQNLGHDTMYWYKQDSKKFLKIMFSYNNKELIINETVPNRFSPKSPDKAHLNLHINSLELGDSAVYFCASSSNYGDNQPQHFGDGTRLSIL.

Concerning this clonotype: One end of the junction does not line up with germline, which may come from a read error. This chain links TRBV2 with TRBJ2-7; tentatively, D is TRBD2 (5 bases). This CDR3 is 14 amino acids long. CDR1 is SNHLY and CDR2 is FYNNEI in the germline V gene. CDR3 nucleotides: TGTGCCGGCAGTGCCAGCGGATCCTCCTACGAGCAGTACTTC. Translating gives CAGSASGSSYEQYF.

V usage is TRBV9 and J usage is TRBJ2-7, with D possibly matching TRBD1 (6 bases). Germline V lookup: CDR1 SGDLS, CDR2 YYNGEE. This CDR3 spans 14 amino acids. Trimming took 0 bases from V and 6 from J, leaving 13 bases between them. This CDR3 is CASSVGQGYSEQYF. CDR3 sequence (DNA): TGTGCCAGCAGCGTAGGCCAGGGGTATTCCGAGCAGTACTTC.

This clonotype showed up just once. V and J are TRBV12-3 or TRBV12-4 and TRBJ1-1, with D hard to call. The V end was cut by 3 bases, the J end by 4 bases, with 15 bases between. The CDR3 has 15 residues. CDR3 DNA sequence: TGTGCCAGCAGTTTCCGCTCTCCCAGAATCACTGAAGCTTTCTTT. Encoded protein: CASSFRSPRITEAFF.

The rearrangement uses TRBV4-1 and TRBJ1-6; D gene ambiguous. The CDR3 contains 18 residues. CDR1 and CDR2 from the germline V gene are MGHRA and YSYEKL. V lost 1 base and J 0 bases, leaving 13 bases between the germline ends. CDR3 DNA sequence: TGCGCCAGCAGCCAAGGGGTCCAAGGGTCCTCCTATAATTCACCCCTCCACTTT. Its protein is CASSQGVQGSSYNSPLHF.

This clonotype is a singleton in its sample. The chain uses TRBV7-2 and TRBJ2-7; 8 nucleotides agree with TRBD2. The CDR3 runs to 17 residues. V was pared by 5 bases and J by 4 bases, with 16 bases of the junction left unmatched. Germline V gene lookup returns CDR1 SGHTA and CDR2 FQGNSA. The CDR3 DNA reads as TGTGCCAGCAGCCCAACGGATTGGGCGGGGGGTAGTTACGAGCAGTACTTC. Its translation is CASSPTDWAGGSYEQYF.

The CDR3 protein is CASSYTAAVTGELFF. CDR3 coding DNA: TGTGCCAGCAGTTACACCGCGGCAGTAACCGGGGAGCTGTTTTTT. The V and J genes are TRBV6-6 and TRBJ2-2, with D hard to call. Germline V lookup: CDR1 MNHNY, CDR2 SVGAGI (reference sequence). There are 15 residues in the CDR3. The V and J ends lost 2 bases and 5 bases respectively, with 12 bases between them.

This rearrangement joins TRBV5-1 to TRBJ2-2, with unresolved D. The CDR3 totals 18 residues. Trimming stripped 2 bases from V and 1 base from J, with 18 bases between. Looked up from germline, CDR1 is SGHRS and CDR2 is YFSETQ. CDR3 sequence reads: CASSFPPTDIRNTGELFF. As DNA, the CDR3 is TGCGCCAGCAGCTTTCCCCCGACCGACATTCGGAACACCGGGGAGCTGTTTTTT.

In nucleotides, the CDR3 is TGTGCCAGCTCACCATTAGCATACAGGGAACTCATGAACACTGAAGCTTTCTTT. This gives the protein CASSPLAYRELMNTEAFF. V is TRBV18 and J is TRBJ1-1; tentative D call: TRBD1 (6 bases). V shed 2 bases and J shed 0 bases, with 19 bases lying between them. This CDR3 is built from 18 residues. The germline CDR1 and CDR2 sequences are KGHSH and LQKENI.

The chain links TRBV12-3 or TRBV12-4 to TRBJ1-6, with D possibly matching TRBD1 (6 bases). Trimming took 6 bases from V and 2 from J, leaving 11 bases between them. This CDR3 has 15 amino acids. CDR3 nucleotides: TGTGCCAGCAGCCGGCAGGGGCCCTATAATTCACCCCTCCACTTT. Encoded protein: CASSRQGPYNSPLHF.

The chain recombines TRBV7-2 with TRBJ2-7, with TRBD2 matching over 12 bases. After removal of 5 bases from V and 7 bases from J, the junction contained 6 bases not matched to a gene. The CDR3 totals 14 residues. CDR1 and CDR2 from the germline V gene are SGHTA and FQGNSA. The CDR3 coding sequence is TGTGCCAGCAGCCGGACTAGCGGGGCTCGGGAGCAGTACTTC. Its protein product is CASSRTSGAREQYF.

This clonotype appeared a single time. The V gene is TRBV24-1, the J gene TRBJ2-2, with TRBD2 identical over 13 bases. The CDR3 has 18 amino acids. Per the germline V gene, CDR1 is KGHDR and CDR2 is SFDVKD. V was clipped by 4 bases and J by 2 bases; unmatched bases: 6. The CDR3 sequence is CATSDGLAGDLNTGELFF. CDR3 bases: TGTGCCACCAGTGACGGACTAGCGGGGGACCTAAACACCGGGGAGCTGTTTTTT.